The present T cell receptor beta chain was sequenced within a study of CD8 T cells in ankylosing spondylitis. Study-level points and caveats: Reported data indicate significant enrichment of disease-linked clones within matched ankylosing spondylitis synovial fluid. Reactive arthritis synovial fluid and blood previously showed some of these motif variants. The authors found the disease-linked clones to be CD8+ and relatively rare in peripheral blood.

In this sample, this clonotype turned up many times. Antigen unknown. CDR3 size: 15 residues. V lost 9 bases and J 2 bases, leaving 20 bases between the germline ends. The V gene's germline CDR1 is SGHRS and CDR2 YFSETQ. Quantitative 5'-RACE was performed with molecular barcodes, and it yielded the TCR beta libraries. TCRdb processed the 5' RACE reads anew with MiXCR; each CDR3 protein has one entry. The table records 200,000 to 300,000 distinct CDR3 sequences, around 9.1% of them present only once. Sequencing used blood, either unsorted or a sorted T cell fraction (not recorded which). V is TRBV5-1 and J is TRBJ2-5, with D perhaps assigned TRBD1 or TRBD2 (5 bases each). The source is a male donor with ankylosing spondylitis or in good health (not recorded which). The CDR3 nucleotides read TGCGCCACTGGTGGGGGAAGGGGCCCTCAAGAGACCCAGTACTTC. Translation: CATGGGRGPQETQYF.